This entry lists 28 T cell receptor beta chains sequenced from one sample in a study of CD8+ T cells in alopecia areata. It was cDNA, reverse transcribed from extracted RNA, that served as the sequencing template. Here immunoSEQ multiplex PCR was the method, and the copy in TCRdb shows in-frame clones only, minus some. Of roughly 120,000 clones in the sample, roughly two thirds were seen once. Sequencing was carried out using CD4+ T cells sorted from blood. These TCRs come from a human donor in good health.

The V call is TRBV4-1, the J call TRBJ2-3; 10 positions match TRBD2. This CDR3 is built from 16 residues. Germline trimming cut 1 base from V and 5 bases from J; bases unmatched to any gene: 6. Germline V CDR1 and CDR2: MGHRA, YSYEKL. CDR3 sequence reads: CASSQASGGWIDTQYF. DNA for the CDR3: TGCGCCAGCAGCCAAGCTAGCGGGGGATGGATAGATACGCAGTATTTT.

The rearrangement joins TRBV19 to TRBJ2-7; the D is unclear. There are 14 residues in the CDR3. The germline gives CDR1 LNHDA, CDR2 SQIVND (reference sequence). Trimming removed 1 base at V and 3 bases at J, with 10 bases between. The CDR3 protein is CASSIGGSIYEQYF. The CDR3 nucleotides read TGTGCCAGTAGTATAGGAGGCAGTATCTACGAGCAGTACTTC.

The CDR3 protein is CASSQSIRNNQPQHF. In nucleotides, the CDR3 is TGCGCCAGCAGTCAATCGATCCGGAACAATCAGCCCCAGCATTTT. This rearrangement joins TRBV23-1 to TRBJ1-5; no clear D. TRBV23-1 is treated as an ORF (open reading frame) with a function not yet certain. The CDR3 spans 15 residues. V was trimmed by 0 bases and J by 3 bases, leaving 9 bases between them.

The rearrangement uses TRBV30 and TRBJ1-4; 7 bases map to TRBD1. There are 16 residues in the CDR3. After removal of 0 bases from V and 7 bases from J, the junction contained 11 bases not matched to a gene. Germline lookup yields CDR1 GTSNPN and CDR2 SVGIG (reference sequence). The CDR3 loop is CAWSVLSRQGGEKLFF. CDR3 sequence (DNA): TGTGCCTGGAGTGTACTCTCGAGACAGGGAGGTGAAAAACTGTTTTTT.

This clone was seen a handful of times. The CDR3 DNA is TGCAGCGTCCATGTCGGGACGGACTTACAGTATTTT. Protein product: CSVHVGTDLQYF. The chain recombines TRBV29-1 with TRBJ2-3, with D possibly being TRBD1 or TRBD2 (5 bases each). V lost 6 bases and J lost 12, with 19 bases in between. Germline V gives CDR1 SQVTM, CDR2 ANQGSEA. The CDR3 is 12 residues long.

The chain is built from TRBV6-5 and TRBJ2-7, with a possible D match to TRBD1 (6 bases). Germline CDR1 is MNHEY and CDR2 is SVGAGI. The V end was cut by 6 bases, the J end by 0 bases, with 12 bases between. The CDR3 contains 14 residues. The CDR3 spells CASRKQGYSYEQYF. DNA of the CDR3: TGTGCCAGCAGGAAACAGGGATACTCCTACGAGCAGTACTTC.

The V and J genes are TRBV29-1 and TRBJ2-7; tentatively, D is TRBD2 (5 bases). Germline V lookup: CDR1 SQVTM, CDR2 ANQGSEA. The germline V and J ends were trimmed by 4 bases and 3 bases, with 10 bases remaining between them. The CDR3 covers 12 residues. CDR3 nucleotides: TGCAGCGTTGTATCGGGGTTCTACGAGCAGTACTTC. Protein: CSVVSGFYEQYF.

V usage is TRBV5-6 and J usage is TRBJ2-5; D is unclear. The germline V gene has CDR1 SGHDT and CDR2 YYEEEE. Trimming stripped 0 bases from V and 2 bases from J, with 8 bases between. The CDR3 sequence is 14 residues long. The CDR3, as DNA: TGTGCCAGCAGCTTGGCGGCCATTCAAGAGACCCAGTACTTC. As protein: CASSLAAIQETQYF.

V and J are TRBV6-6 and TRBJ2-2; tentative D call: TRBD1 (6 bases). This CDR3 has 13 amino acids. Germline V gene data show CDR1 as MNHNY and CDR2 as SVGAGI (reference sequence). Trimming took 8 bases from V and 1 from J, leaving 8 bases between them. CDR3 nucleotides: TGTGCCAGCCGGACAGAGAACACCGGGGAGCTGTTTTTT. This codes for CASRTENTGELFF.

The chain combines TRBV4-1 with TRBJ1-5, with a tentative D call TRBD1 (5 bases). Germline loops: CDR1 MGHRA, CDR2 YSYEKL. Trimming removed 3 bases from V and 2 bases from J, with 5 bases in between. This CDR3 has 13 residues. For the CDR3, the DNA is TGCGCCAGCAGCCAGGGGCGCAATCAGCCCCAGCATTTT. Translating gives CASSQGRNQPQHF.

J is TRBJ2-7 and V is TRBV15; 7 bases match TRBD1. The V and J ends lost 9 bases and 1 base, in that order; junction bases with no gene match: 3. The CDR3 runs 12 residues. The germline V gene has CDR1 LNHNV and CDR2 YYDKDF (reference sequence). CDR3: CATQGESYEQYF. For the CDR3, the DNA is TGTGCCACGCAGGGGGAATCCTACGAGCAGTACTTC.

The J gene is TRBJ2-2, the V gene TRBV6-1; D is perhaps TRBD2 (5 bases). The V gene lost 6 bases and the J gene lost 2 bases, with 7 bases spanning the gap. The germline V gene has CDR1 MNHNS and CDR2 SASEGT. There are 13 residues in the CDR3. The CDR3 region has the DNA TGTGCCAGCAGGAGGGAAAACACCGGGGAGCTGTTTTTT. The encoded protein is CASRRENTGELFF.

This clone was seen a handful of times. V gene TRBV15 combines with J gene TRBJ2-5; TRBD2 might be the D (5 bases). V lost 1 base and J 5 bases, leaving 8 bases between the germline ends. This CDR3 comprises 13 residues. Germline V CDR1 and CDR2: LNHNV, YYDKDF (reference sequence). The chain's CDR3 is CATSRATGETQYF. The CDR3, as DNA: TGTGCCACCAGCAGAGCGACGGGGGAGACCCAGTACTTC.

This sequence joins TRBV27 and TRBJ2-4, with D possibly being TRBD2 (5 bases). The germline CDR1 and CDR2 sequences are MNHEY and SMNVEV (reference sequence). Trimming cost V 3 bases and J 7 bases, with 22 bases left between them. CDR3 length: 17 residues. CDR3 nucleotides: TGTGCCAGCAGTTTGGGCATGGGGAGTTCGAGTAGGAACATTCAGTACTTC. This encodes CASSLGMGSSSRNIQYF.

For this clone: One end of the junction fails to match germline, which may point to a read error. The rearrangement joins TRBV4-1 to TRBJ1-6; D perhaps matches TRBD1 (5 bases). Per the germline V gene, CDR1 is MGHRA and CDR2 is YSYEKL. The CDR3 spans 14 residues. The DNA of the CDR3 is TGCGCCAGCAACCAAGTGGGGGGACATTCACCCCTCCACTTT. This gives the protein CASNQVGGHSPLHF.

This rearrangement joins TRBV11-2 to TRBJ2-3, with 13 bases lining up with TRBD2. Germline V gene lookup returns CDR1 SGHAT and CDR2 FQNNGV. The CDR3 totals 15 residues. V lost 5 bases and J lost 6; bases outside the gene matches: 5. As DNA, the CDR3 is TGTGCCAGCAGCCCACTAGCGGGGGGGCGCGATACGCAGTATTTT. Its translation: CASSPLAGGRDTQYF.

Only a few counts were recorded for this clone. V gene TRBV5-6 combines with J gene TRBJ2-3; D ambiguous. Germline CDR1 is SGHDT and CDR2 is YYEEEE. Trimming shortened V by 0 bases and J by 3 bases, and 11 bases separated the two germline ends. CDR3 length equals 15 residues. CDR3 region: CASSLGFGVTDTQYF. The CDR3 bases are TGTGCCAGCAGCTTGGGGTTTGGGGTAACAGATACGCAGTATTTT.

The CDR3 region has the DNA TGTGCCAGCAGCTTGCCGGGACTAGCGGGGAAGGGGGCCAACGTCCTGACTTTC. It specifies CASSLPGLAGKGANVLTF. This chain links TRBV5-6 with TRBJ2-6; 13 bases align to TRBD2. Germline CDR1 reads SGHDT; CDR2 reads YYEEEE. Germline trimming cut 1 base from V and 4 bases from J; bases unmatched to any gene: 5. The CDR3 is made up of 18 amino acids.

The CDR3 region has the DNA TGTGCCAGCAGTGAAGCGCGGGCAGGGAATCAGCCCCAGCATTTT. It specifies CASSEARAGNQPQHF. The V and J genes are TRBV2 and TRBJ1-5; maybe TRBD1 (5 bases). The CDR3 totals 15 residues. CDR1 is SNHLY, CDR2 FYNNEI, per germline. The ends were cut back, 0 bases at V and 4 bases at J, with 10 bases in the middle.

This clone appeared once. J is TRBJ2-7 and V is TRBV5-6; D uncertain. V was shortened by 4 bases and J by 7 bases, with 9 bases between the two germline ends. CDR3 length equals 11 residues. The germline CDR1 and CDR2 sequences are SGHDT and YYEEEE. The CDR3 protein is CASSQREEQYF. Here the CDR3 DNA reads TGTGCCAGCAGCCAGAGAGAGGAGCAGTACTTC.

The CDR3 protein is CASSGSEGTDGYTF. In DNA form, the CDR3 reads TGTGCCAGCAGTGGCAGCGAGGGTACCGATGGCTACACCTTC. The V gene is TRBV6-5, the J gene TRBJ1-2, with D hard to call. CDR1 and CDR2 (germline): MNHEY, SVGAGI. CDR3 length: 14 residues. Trimming removed 5 bases at V and 6 bases at J, with 16 bases between.

The chain links TRBV29-1 to TRBJ2-3, with 9 bases aligning to TRBD1. The DNA end is more similar to TRBJ1-1, so the J call may be wrong. Germline assignment: CDR1 SQVTM and CDR2 ANQGSEA. The CDR3 has 15 amino acids. This CDR3 reads CSVELSGQGLTEAFF. CDR3 in DNA: TGCAGCGTTGAACTATCCGGACAGGGGCTCACTGAAGCTTTCTTT.

This chain joins TRBV30 and TRBJ1-2; D is unresolved. V gave up 4 bases and J gave up 7 bases, with 10 bases separating them. CDR3 length equals 11 residues. Germline values: CDR1 GTSNPN, CDR2 SVGIG (reference sequence). CDR3 bases: TGTGCCTGGATGCGGGGTCGTGGCTACACCTTC. The encoded protein is CAWMRGRGYTF.

The gene calls are TRBV25-1 and TRBJ1-1, with TRBD1 matching 11 bases. CDR3 length: 15 amino acids. Trimming at V came to 6 bases and at J to 4 bases, leaving 7 bases not matched to a gene. Germline lookup yields CDR1 MGHDK and CDR2 SYGVNS. The CDR3 DNA follows: TGTGCCAGCAGGTCCTCGGGACAGGGGGGCACTGAAGCTTTCTTT. Encoded protein: CASRSSGQGGTEAFF.

V is TRBV29-1 and J is TRBJ1-1; 9 nucleotides line up with TRBD1. Looked up from germline, CDR1 is SQVTM and CDR2 is ANQGSEA. The CDR3 runs 13 residues. J was trimmed by 2 bases and V by 8 bases; bases with no gene match: 6. As DNA, the CDR3 is TGCAGCATGAGGGGACAGGGTAACACTGAAGCTTTCTTT. This translates into CSMRGQGNTEAFF. Full variable domain (rest looked up from reference TRBV29-1 and TRBJ1-1): SAVISQKPSRDICQRGTSLTIQCQVDSQVTMMFWYRQQPGQSLTLIATANQGSEATYESGFVIDKFPISRPNLTFSTLTVSNMSPEDSSIYLCSMRGQGNTEAFFGQGTRLTVV.

The chain is built from TRBV27 and TRBJ2-6; D remains unclear. CDR3 length: 14 residues. Germline assignment: CDR1 MNHEY and CDR2 SMNVEV (reference sequence). V lost 3 bases, J lost 0 bases, and 3 bases lay in between. This chain's CDR3 is CASSFVSGANVLTF. DNA of the CDR3: TGTGCCAGCAGTTTTGTCTCTGGGGCCAACGTCCTGACTTTC.

In its sample, this clone was seen once. The chain uses TRBV7-6 and TRBJ2-7; 11 bases map to TRBD2. With 2 bases clipped from V and 8 bases from J, the junction kept 5 bases outside the gene matches. This CDR3 contains 14 residues. The germline V gene has CDR1 SGHVS and CDR2 FNYEAQ. The CDR3: CASSLTLAGGQQYF. DNA of the CDR3: TGTGCCAGCAGCTTAACCCTAGCGGGGGGACAGCAGTACTTC.

The genes are TRBV29-1 and TRBJ2-6; a weak D match, TRBD1 (5 bases). Per germline, CDR1 SQVTM and CDR2 ANQGSEA. V was clipped by 5 bases and J by 2 bases, with 13 bases between them. The CDR3 covers 15 residues. The CDR3 DNA is TGCAGCGTTTTTCCATCAGGGACTGGGGCCAACGTCCTGACTTTC. Residues: CSVFPSGTGANVLTF. The entire variable domain, with the rest obtained from reference TRBV29-1 and TRBJ2-6, is as follows: SAVISQKPSRDICQRGTSLTIQCQVDSQVTMMFWYRQQPGQSLTLIATANQGSEATYESGFVIDKFPISRPNLTFSTLTVSNMSPEDSSIYLCSVFPSGTGANVLTFGAGSRLTVL.